Presented here are 20 T cell receptor beta chains from one specimen sequenced in a study of human T cells and chemical hapten exposure. Blood, whole and unfractionated, served as the source for total RNA extraction. TCRdb independently ran MiXCR on the 5' RACE reads; one entry per CDR3 protein. Of under 150,000 distinct CDR3 sequences listed, approximately 20% are singletons. Source of these receptors: a human donor in good health.

This clonotype has more than one count but fewer than ten. This chain joins TRBV29-1 and TRBJ2-7, with 7 nucleotides matching TRBD1. Germline CDR1 reads SQVTM; CDR2 reads ANQGSEA. V gave up 4 bases and J gave up 2 bases; unmatched junction bases: 5. The CDR3 spans 13 residues. The CDR3 protein is CSVGDRAPYEQYF. CDR3 in DNA: TGCAGCGTTGGTGACAGGGCCCCCTACGAGCAGTACTTC.

This chain uses TRBV5-1 with TRBJ1-1; unclear D gene. This CDR3 is 17 amino acids long. Germline V lookup: CDR1 SGHRS, CDR2 YFSETQ. Trimming pared 8 bases from V and 5 bases from J, leaving 28 bases between. The CDR3 loop is CASPDPHQVRFGTEAFF. The DNA of the CDR3 is TGCGCCAGTCCCGACCCCCACCAGGTTCGTTTTGGGACTGAAGCTTTCTTT.

V is TRBV2 and J is TRBJ2-1; TRBD1 aligns across 8 bases. The germline V gene encodes CDR1 SNHLY and CDR2 FYNNEI. V lost 6 bases to trimming and J lost 0 bases; unmatched junction nucleotides: 4. There are 15 residues in the CDR3. This CDR3 reads CASREQGGSYNEQFF. The CDR3 region has the DNA TGTGCCAGCAGGGAACAGGGGGGCTCCTACAATGAGCAGTTCTTC.

V gene TRBV5-1 combines with J gene TRBJ2-1; D tentatively fits TRBD1 or TRBD2 (5 bases each). The V gene lost 0 bases and the J gene lost 8 bases, with 18 bases spanning the gap. CDR3 length: 16 amino acids. Germline assignment: CDR1 SGHRS and CDR2 YFSETQ. The CDR3 reads CASSLAAGSLSHEQFF. Here the CDR3 DNA reads TGCGCCAGCAGCTTGGCCGCAGGGAGTCTGTCCCATGAGCAGTTCTTC.

This clonotype was observed a few times. The chain joins TRBV9 to TRBJ2-3, with D tentatively TRBD2 (5 bases). From germline, CDR1 is SGDLS and CDR2 YYNGEE. The V end was cut by 0 bases, the J end by 2 bases, with 13 bases between. The CDR3 length is 16 residues. The CDR3 DNA reads TGTGCCAGCAGCGTAGTTGGGAGAGGAGTCACAGATACGCAGTATTTT. It codes for CASSVVGRGVTDTQYF.

V is TRBV28 and J is TRBJ2-5; D possibly corresponds to TRBD1 (6 bases). Germline V gene lookup returns CDR1 MDHEN and CDR2 SYDVKM. This CDR3 has 15 amino acids. The V gene lost 5 bases and the J gene lost 5 bases, with 18 bases spanning the gap. The CDR3 sequence is CASSGHDIRGETQYF. The CDR3 coding sequence is TGTGCCAGCAGTGGACATGACATAAGGGGGGAGACCCAGTACTTC.

The V gene is TRBV6-5, the J gene TRBJ2-3, with D tentatively TRBD1 (6 bases). The V end lost 8 bases, the J end lost 10 bases, and 16 bases lay between the germline ends. The germline gives CDR1 MNHEY, CDR2 SVGAGI. The CDR3 has 12 residues. CDR3: CASGTPNQAQYF. In DNA form, the CDR3 reads TGTGCCAGCGGGACACCAAACCAGGCGCAGTATTTT.

This clonotype appeared once. The CDR3 loop reads CASSLSNRPLGYEQYF. DNA for the CDR3: TGTGCCAGCAGTTTATCGAACAGGCCATTAGGATACGAGCAGTACTTC. The chain carries TRBV27 and TRBJ2-7, with a possible D match to TRBD1 (5 bases). Trimming stripped 0 bases from V and 4 bases from J, with 16 bases between. CDR3 size: 16 residues. Germline V gives CDR1 MNHEY, CDR2 SMNVEV (reference sequence).

The V and J genes are TRBV27 and TRBJ2-3; maybe TRBD1 (5 bases). Trimming left V 8 bases short and J 0 bases short, with 15 bases between. This CDR3 spans 15 amino acids. Germline V gene data show CDR1 as MNHEY and CDR2 as SMNVEV (reference sequence). CDR3 amino acids: CASANQGVSTDTQYF. CDR3 nucleotide sequence: TGTGCCAGCGCCAACCAAGGGGTGAGCACAGATACGCAGTATTTT.

The rearrangement links TRBV23-1 to TRBJ2-5, with 12 bases aligning to TRBD2. TRBV23-1 counts as an open reading frame of uncertain function. V gave up 0 bases and J gave up 2 bases; unmatched junction bases: 10. CDR3 size: 19 residues. This CDR3 is CASSQSPSGRAKCQETQYF. The CDR3 DNA reads as TGCGCCAGCAGTCAATCGCCTAGCGGGAGGGCCAAGTGTCAAGAGACCCAGTACTTC.

V usage is TRBV30 and J usage is TRBJ2-1; TRBD2 matches 12 bases. CDR1 GTSNPN and CDR2 SVGIG come from the germline V gene (reference sequence). Unmatched junction bases numbered 6, after V lost 3 bases and J lost 3 bases. This CDR3 has 16 amino acids. In DNA, the CDR3 is TGTGCCTGGAGAGAACTAGCGGGAGGCCGCTACAATGAGCAGTTCTTC. The encoded protein is CAWRELAGGRYNEQFF. Using reference TRBV30 and TRBJ2-1 for the parts outside the CDR3, the full variable domain is SQTIHQWPATLVQPVGSPLSLECTVEGTSNPNLYWYRQAAGRGLQLLFYSVGIGQISSEVPQNLSASRPQDRQFILSSKKLLLSDSGFYLCAWRELAGGRYNEQFFGPGTRLTVL.

This clonotype was picked up one time. The chain has TRBV21-1 and TRBJ2-2; TRBD1 is taken as the D call from the table, unchecked against the DNA. TRBV21-1 is a listed pseudogene. This CDR3 spans 15 amino acids. The CDR3 DNA reads TGTGCCAGCAGCACAGGAGAACAGGGACACCGGGAGCTGTTTTTT. Its protein product is CASSTGEQGHRELFF.

This clonotype appeared many times. V usage is TRBV9 and J usage is TRBJ2-5; 15 bases line up with TRBD2. In germline, CDR1 is SGDLS, CDR2 YYNGEE. Unmatched junction bases numbered 5, after V lost 3 bases and J lost 5 bases. This CDR3 spans 16 amino acids. The CDR3 region is CASSAGTSGRSETQYF. The CDR3 DNA sequence: TGTGCCAGCAGCGCCGGGACTAGCGGGAGGAGTGAGACCCAGTACTTC.

The table lists this clonotype with a few counts. This chain links TRBV6-5 with TRBJ1-6; unclear D gene. CDR3 length: 14 amino acids. V lost 5 bases and J lost 7, with 12 bases in between. From germline, CDR1 is MNHEY and CDR2 SVGAGI. The CDR3 coding sequence is TGTGCCAGCAGTCGCAACGTGGGGAATTCACCCCTCCACTTT. It codes for CASSRNVGNSPLHF.

This clonotype was picked up many times. The CDR3 DNA follows: TGTGCCAGCAGTCTCGGGACAGGCCTCTGGTCGGAAGCTTTCTTT. It codes for CASSLGTGLWSEAFF. The genes are TRBV27 and TRBJ1-1, with 8 bases aligning to TRBD1. V shed 5 bases, J shed 8 bases, and the junction held 13 bases outside the gene matches. CDR3 length: 15 residues. CDR1 MNHEY and CDR2 SMNVEV come from the germline V gene (reference sequence).

The chain couples TRBV9 to TRBJ1-2; D may be TRBD1 (5 bases). Germline V gene lookup returns CDR1 SGDLS and CDR2 YYNGEE. The length of the CDR3 is 15 residues. V lost 3 bases and J 6 bases, leaving 18 bases between the germline ends. This chain's CDR3 is CASSAAQGAVDGYTF. The DNA of the CDR3 is TGTGCCAGCAGCGCCGCCCAGGGCGCCGTGGATGGCTACACCTTC.

The chain combines TRBV11-2 with TRBJ1-2; maybe TRBD1 (5 bases). This CDR3 has 16 amino acids. Germline loops: CDR1 SGHAT, CDR2 FQNNGV. Trimming stripped 5 bases from V and 3 bases from J, with 19 bases between. The CDR3 DNA reads TGTGCCAGCAGCCCCCACCTTCTCGACAGCTACTATGGCTACACCTTC. Its protein is CASSPHLLDSYYGYTF.

This clonotype was picked up a small number of times. V and J are TRBV6-6 and TRBJ1-3; 7 nucleotides line up with TRBD1. Germline CDR1 and CDR2: MNHNY and SVGAGI (reference sequence). The CDR3 is made up of 15 amino acids. V shed 4 bases, J shed 1 base, and the junction held 4 bases outside the gene matches. CDR3 DNA: TGTGCCAGCAGTTCGGGACAGTATTCTGGAAACACCATATATTTT. It specifies CASSSGQYSGNTIYF.

J is TRBJ2-5 and V is TRBV19; 7 nucleotides align to TRBD1. Looked up from germline, CDR1 is LNHDA and CDR2 is SQIVND (reference sequence). After removal of 8 bases from V and 2 bases from J, the junction contained 14 bases not matched to a gene. CDR3 length: 16 residues. CDR3 sequence: CASASSWGTVQETQYF. In DNA form, the CDR3 reads TGTGCCAGTGCCTCAAGTTGGGGGACAGTTCAAGAGACCCAGTACTTC.

This clonotype was recorded many times. The chain employs TRBV28 and TRBJ2-4; D uncertain. Germline values: CDR1 MDHEN, CDR2 SYDVKM. CDR3 length equals 15 residues. V shed 7 bases and J shed 0 bases, with 13 bases lying between them. CDR3 sequence reads: CASNSYGVAKNIQYF. The CDR3 DNA sequence: TGTGCCAGCAACTCCTATGGGGTAGCCAAAAACATTCAGTACTTC.